Detailed here is one T cell receptor beta chain. Methods used by the authors: Amplifying reference gene primers gave estimates of nucleated cell counts. The data were produced by immunoSEQ multiplex PCR, yet TCRdb's version contains in-frame clones alone and is incomplete. The D gene and trimming were derived from the DNA, and the V and J assignments and clone size from that table. The repertoire holds some 110,000 clones, with roughly 82% as singletons. These data originate in a study of blood T cell repertoires in COVID-19. Across the study: The origin of the acute and convalescent COVID-19 samples was the United States, Italy and Spain. In each case, the material was cDNA or gDNA derived from T cells, B-cell-depleted T cells, or PBMCs.

This CDR3 spans 13 amino acids. V was shortened by 6 bases and J by 1 base, with 8 bases between the two germline ends. The germline CDR1 and CDR2 sequences are SGHVS and FQNEAQ. The clonotype originates from a man in his 60s with acute or convalescent COVID-19. The specimen was peripheral blood. The chain recombines TRBV7-8 with TRBJ2-3; tentatively, D is TRBD2 (6 bases). The CDR3 sequence: CASRKRGTDTQYF. DNA for the CDR3: TGTGCCAGCAGGAAGCGGGGCACAGATACGCAGTATTTT.